This paragraph covers one TCR beta chain sequence. Authors' analysis steps: Nucleated cell counts were estimated from reference gene primer amplification. Sequencing was performed with immunoSEQ multiplex PCR; in TCRdb, only in-frame clones are kept and a portion is missing. That table gives V, J and clone size, and the DNA gave D and trimming. The sample consists of a few hundred thousand clones, approximately 80% of them appearing once. This sample stems from a study of blood T cell repertoires in COVID-19. The wider study: Whether acute or convalescent, the COVID-19 samples came from the United States, Italy and Spain. From T cells, B-cell-depleted T cells, or PBMCs came the material, which was cDNA or gDNA.

This CDR3 spans 13 amino acids. Germline trimming cut 6 bases from V and 3 bases from J; bases unmatched to any gene: 4. This chain connects TRBV12-3 or TRBV12-4 to TRBJ2-5; 7 nucleotides match TRBD1. Sequenced material: peripheral blood. The origin of this receptor is a woman of 80 years or more with acute or convalescent COVID-19. This CDR3 reads CASREGAEETQYF. The DNA of the CDR3 is TGTGCCAGCAGAGAGGGGGCGGAAGAGACCCAGTACTTC.